This entry lists 27 T cell receptor beta chains sequenced from one sample in a study of shared clonotypes between healthy human individuals. Selected positively for CCR7 and CD45RO-negative, naive CD8 cells excluded terminally differentiated effector memory CD45RA+ cells. Here immunoSEQ multiplex PCR was the method, and the copy in TCRdb shows in-frame clones only, minus some. Here the sample spans about 2.1 million clones, 80% to 95% being singletons. What was sequenced was naive CD8+ T cells from PBMCs. These receptor sequences come from a man between 18 and 35 years old in good health. Some clones in this sample may be carry-over from other donors' samples.

The genes are TRBV28 and TRBJ2-7, with D possibly being TRBD2 (6 bases). Germline V gene sequence: CDR1 MDHEN, CDR2 SYDVKM. CDR3 length: 19 residues. V lost 5 bases and J 1 base, leaving 27 bases between the germline ends. CDR3 region: CASSTPYSTSGRPSYEQYF. The CDR3 DNA sequence: TGTGCCAGCAGTACACCCTACTCTACTAGTGGGAGGCCGTCCTACGAGCAGTACTTC.

This chain connects TRBV9 to TRBJ2-1, with TRBD2 identical over 12 bases. The germline V gene has CDR1 SGDLS and CDR2 YYNGEE. The CDR3 is made up of 15 amino acids. V trimming: 4 bases; J trimming: 8 bases; junction bases outside the gene matches: 7. In DNA, the CDR3 is TGTGCCAGCAGCACAATGACTAGCGGGAGTGATGAGCAGTTCTTC. As protein: CASSTMTSGSDEQFF. Filled out from reference TRBV9 and TRBJ2-1, the complete variable domain reads DSGVTQTPKHLITATGQRVTLRCSPRSGDLSVYWYQQSLDQGLQFLIQYYNGEERAKGNILERFSAQQFPDLHSELNLSSLELGDSALYFCASSTMTSGSDEQFFGPGTRLTVL.

The rearrangement uses TRBV4-3 and TRBJ1-1; TRBD1 matches at 8 bases. Germline lookup yields CDR1 LGHNA and CDR2 YSLEER. Unmatched junction bases numbered 11, after V lost 1 base and J lost 4 bases. The CDR3 loop spans 17 amino acids. DNA for the CDR3: TGCGCCAGCAGCCAAGCGCGAGACAGGGGTTTGGGCACTGAAGCTTTCTTT. It specifies CASSQARDRGLGTEAFF.

Remarks on this clone: The same CDR3 arises from other DNA sequences in this sample as well. The chain is built from TRBV27 and TRBJ2-7; TRBD2 is a possible D gene (6 bases). CDR1 is MNHEY and CDR2 is SMNVEV in the germline V gene (reference sequence). Trimming took off 2 bases at V and 3 bases at J, with 11 bases between the two ends. The CDR3 is 14 residues long. In nucleotides, the CDR3 is TGTGCCAGCAGTTTAGGGCAGGGAGGCTACGAGCAGTACTTC. Its translation: CASSLGQGGYEQYF.

With respect to this clone: Distinct nucleotide sequences in the sample also encode this CDR3. This sequence joins TRBV14 and TRBJ2-1; 10 bases fit TRBD2. The junction had 1 base not matched to a gene; V was cut back by 2 bases and J by 0 bases. The CDR3 extends over 16 amino acids. Germline CDR1 SGHDN, CDR2 FVKESK. The DNA for the CDR3 is TGTGCCAGCAGCCAACCTAGCGGGAGCTCCTACAATGAGCAGTTCTTC. It codes for CASSQPSGSSYNEQFF.

The V call is TRBV6-5, the J call TRBJ2-2, with D possibly TRBD2 on 5 matching bases. Trimming took off 0 bases at V and 8 bases at J, with 16 bases between the two ends. This CDR3 spans 16 amino acids. Germline V gene lookup returns CDR1 MNHEY and CDR2 SVGAGI. This chain's CDR3 is CASSYSTAGKRGELFF. In DNA form, the CDR3 reads TGTGCCAGCAGTTACTCGACGGCGGGTAAACGGGGGGAGCTGTTTTTT.

The chain combines TRBV9 with TRBJ1-1; weak D call: TRBD1 (6 bases). V shed 3 bases and J shed 4 bases, with 13 bases lying between them. Looked up from germline, CDR1 is SGDLS and CDR2 is YYNGEE. The length of the CDR3 is 14 residues. CDR3 sequence: CASSGGTPSTEAFF. For the CDR3, the DNA is TGTGCCAGCAGCGGCGGGACACCGAGCACTGAAGCTTTCTTT.

CDR3 loop: CASSLLVSDTQYF. DNA of the CDR3: TGTGCCAGCAGCTTACTAGTCTCAGATACGCAGTATTTT. The chain has TRBV7-8 and TRBJ2-3; no clear D. The CDR3 extends over 13 amino acids. Germline values: CDR1 SGHVS, CDR2 FQNEAQ. The germline V and J ends were trimmed by 2 bases and 4 bases, with 7 bases remaining between them.

The chain links TRBV7-9 to TRBJ1-1; D unclear. Germline loops: CDR1 SEHNR, CDR2 FQNEAQ (reference sequence). The V end was cut by 1 base, the J end by 1 base, with 13 bases between. CDR3 size: 16 residues. In nucleotides, the CDR3 is TGTGCCAGCAGCTTAGGCAAGGGTTCAGCGAACACTGAAGCTTTCTTT. Translated, it gives CASSLGKGSANTEAFF.

The rearrangement joins TRBV19 to TRBJ1-2, with 11 bases matching TRBD1. This CDR3 has 16 residues. Germline loops: CDR1 LNHDA, CDR2 SQIVND (reference sequence). The trim removed 4 bases at V and 5 bases at J, leaving 9 bases unmatched. CDR3 sequence reads: CASSSRTGGAPYGYTF. In nucleotides, the CDR3 is TGTGCCAGTAGTAGCCGGACAGGGGGCGCCCCATATGGCTACACCTTC.

The rearrangement links TRBV19 to TRBJ1-1; weak D call: TRBD1 (5 bases). The CDR3 contains 15 residues. Per the germline V gene, CDR1 is LNHDA and CDR2 is SQIVND (reference sequence). Deletions cut 7 bases from V and 3 bases from J, with 18 bases between. The CDR3 nucleotides are TGTGCCAGTACCAAGGGGAGGAGTCAATACACTGAAGCTTTCTTT. Translated, it gives CASTKGRSQYTEAFF.

The chain uses TRBV9 and TRBJ2-7; 9 nucleotides match TRBD1. CDR1 SGDLS and CDR2 YYNGEE come from the germline V gene. CDR3 length: 16 amino acids. V dropped 4 bases and J dropped 5; count of bases not matched to a gene: 13. The CDR3 nucleotides are TGTGCCAGCAGCCCAATTGGGACAGGGTTTCGGAACGAGCAGTACTTC. Translated, it gives CASSPIGTGFRNEQYF.

The chain carries TRBV5-6 and TRBJ2-7; 7 bases line up with TRBD2. The CDR3 loop spans 14 amino acids. V shed 0 bases and J 6 bases; nucleotides not matched to a gene: 6. Germline V CDR1 and CDR2: SGHDT, YYEEEE. The DNA of the CDR3 is TGTGCCAGCAGCTTGGGGGCGGGAGAGGTCGAGCAGTACTTC. Translated, it gives CASSLGAGEVEQYF.

The gene calls are TRBV28 and TRBJ2-7; D may be TRBD2 (5 bases). Trimming stripped 4 bases from V and 2 bases from J, with 12 bases between. Germline CDR1 MDHEN, CDR2 SYDVKM. The CDR3 sequence is 14 residues long. The CDR3 sequence: CASSYEGATYEQYF. The CDR3 DNA follows: TGTGCCAGCAGTTATGAGGGCGCGACCTACGAGCAGTACTTC.

The J gene is TRBJ2-1, the V gene TRBV29-1; 9 bases match TRBD1. V lost 6 bases, J lost 10 bases, and 4 bases stayed unmatched. CDR1 SQVTM and CDR2 ANQGSEA come from the germline V gene. The CDR3 loop spans 11 amino acids. The CDR3: CSVGGQGEQFF. DNA of the CDR3: TGCAGCGTGGGAGGACAGGGGGAGCAGTTCTTC.

V gene TRBV15 combines with J gene TRBJ2-5, with 9 bases lining up with TRBD1. The junction had 11 bases not matched to a gene; V was cut back by 2 bases and J by 4 bases. Germline lookup yields CDR1 LNHNV and CDR2 YYDKDF (reference sequence). The CDR3 contains 17 residues. The CDR3 sequence: CATSRPRNRGPLETQYF. CDR3 coding DNA: TGTGCCACCAGCAGACCCAGAAACAGGGGGCCTTTAGAGACCCAGTACTTC.

The sample holds one count of this clone. The genes are TRBV15 and TRBJ1-1; D may be TRBD1 (6 bases). The CDR3 runs to 15 residues. Trimming cost V 4 bases and J 6 bases, with 18 bases left between them. Germline loops: CDR1 LNHNV, CDR2 YYDKDF (reference sequence). CDR3 protein: CATSIRGNPLSEAFF. CDR3 DNA: TGTGCCACCAGCATAAGGGGGAACCCTCTCTCTGAAGCTTTCTTT.

The rearrangement joins TRBV9 to TRBJ2-2; no firm D call. The CDR3 covers 15 residues. Germline V lookup: CDR1 SGDLS, CDR2 YYNGEE. The germline V and J ends were trimmed by 0 bases and 1 base, with 7 bases remaining between them. CDR3 DNA sequence: TGTGCCAGCAGCGTAGCCCTGGAGAACACCGGGGAGCTGTTTTTT. Encoded protein: CASSVALENTGELFF.

The chain combines TRBV10-3 with TRBJ1-1, with 7 nucleotides matching TRBD1. The junction had 6 bases not matched to a gene; V was cut back by 7 bases and J by 1 base. CDR3 length equals 14 residues. CDR1 ENHRY and CDR2 SYGVKD come from the germline V gene. In nucleotides, the CDR3 is TGTGCCATCACCGCAGGGGGGGCGAACACTGAAGCTTTCTTT. Its translation is CAITAGGANTEAFF.

This chain connects TRBV11-2 to TRBJ1-2, with D tentatively TRBD1 (6 bases). With 7 bases removed from V and 6 bases from J, the gap between germline ends came to 12 bases. The CDR3 length is 12 residues. Germline V gives CDR1 SGHAT, CDR2 FQNNGV. The CDR3 DNA sequence: TGTGCCAGCACCGGGACACCTGATGGCTACACCTTC. This sequence encodes CASTGTPDGYTF. The variable domain in full, with the rest retrieved from reference TRBV11-2 and TRBJ1-2, is EAGVAQSPRYKIIEKRQSVAFWCNPISGHATLYWYQQILGQGPKLLIQFQNNGVVDDSQLPKDRFSAERLKGVDSTLKIQPAKLEDSAVYLCASTGTPDGYTFGSGTRLTVV.

This chain connects TRBV11-2 to TRBJ2-3; D is perhaps TRBD2 (6 bases). The V gene lost 2 bases and the J gene lost 0 bases, with 9 bases spanning the gap. The CDR3 loop spans 15 amino acids. From germline, CDR1 is SGHAT and CDR2 FQNNGV. The CDR3 DNA reads as TGTGCCAGCAGCTTACAGCGGGTTAGCACAGATACGCAGTATTTT. Translating it yields CASSLQRVSTDTQYF.

V is TRBV13 and J is TRBJ2-2; 7 positions match TRBD1. The CDR3 consists of 16 residues. J gave up 3 bases and V 1 base, and 5 bases lay outside the gene matches. Germline CDR1 PRHDT, CDR2 FYEKMQ (reference sequence). CDR3: CASSLVGTADTGELFF. Here the CDR3 DNA reads TGTGCCAGCAGCTTAGTCGGGACAGCGGACACCGGGGAGCTGTTTTTT.

V usage is TRBV28 and J usage is TRBJ2-2; D is uncertain. Germline CDR1 reads MDHEN; CDR2 reads SYDVKM. Trimming removed 5 bases from V and 1 base from J, with 11 bases in between. This CDR3 is built from 15 residues. CDR3 in amino acids: CASSEEPGNTGELFF. The CDR3 DNA reads TGTGCCAGCAGTGAAGAACCGGGGAACACCGGGGAGCTGTTTTTT.

The rearrangement uses TRBV4-1 and TRBJ2-1, with D hard to call. CDR1 and CDR2 from the germline V gene are MGHRA and YSYEKL. V was cut by 2 bases and J by 9 bases, with 8 bases left in between. The CDR3 covers 12 residues. The CDR3 protein is CASSQFGPEQFF. Here the CDR3 DNA reads TGCGCCAGCAGCCAATTTGGGCCTGAGCAGTTCTTC.

Comments on this clone: The sample contains more than one DNA sequence encoding this CDR3. CDR3 DNA: TGTGCCTGGAGTGTGGGGGCTGGGAACACTGAAGCTTTCTTT. Residues: CAWSVGAGNTEAFF. The rearrangement links TRBV30 to TRBJ1-1; weak D call: TRBD1 (6 bases). Trimming took 0 bases from V and 1 from J, leaving 9 bases between them. The germline gives CDR1 GTSNPN, CDR2 SVGIG (reference sequence). CDR3 length: 14 amino acids. The whole variable domain, filled in from reference TRBV30 and TRBJ1-1, reads SQTIHQWPATLVQPVGSPLSLECTVEGTSNPNLYWYRQAAGRGLQLLFYSVGIGQISSEVPQNLSASRPQDRQFILSSKKLLLSDSGFYLCAWSVGAGNTEAFFGQGTRLTVV.

The J gene is TRBJ2-1, the V gene TRBV15, with D unclear. CDR3 length: 15 amino acids. The V gene lost 0 bases and the J gene lost 4 bases, with 10 bases spanning the gap. Germline CDR1 and CDR2: LNHNV and YYDKDF (reference sequence). The CDR3 region has the DNA TGTGCCACCAGCAGAGATAGGGATCGATACAATGAGCAGTTCTTC. Translation: CATSRDRDRYNEQFF.

The chain has TRBV7-9 and TRBJ2-3; the D call may be TRBD1 or TRBD2 (6 bases each). Germline V gene sequence: CDR1 SEHNR, CDR2 FQNEAQ (reference sequence). V shed 6 bases and J shed 6 bases, with 16 bases lying between them. The length of the CDR3 is 14 residues. The CDR3 sequence is CASRGGTWTDTQYF. CDR3 bases: TGTGCCAGCAGGGGCGGGACATGGACGGATACGCAGTATTTT.